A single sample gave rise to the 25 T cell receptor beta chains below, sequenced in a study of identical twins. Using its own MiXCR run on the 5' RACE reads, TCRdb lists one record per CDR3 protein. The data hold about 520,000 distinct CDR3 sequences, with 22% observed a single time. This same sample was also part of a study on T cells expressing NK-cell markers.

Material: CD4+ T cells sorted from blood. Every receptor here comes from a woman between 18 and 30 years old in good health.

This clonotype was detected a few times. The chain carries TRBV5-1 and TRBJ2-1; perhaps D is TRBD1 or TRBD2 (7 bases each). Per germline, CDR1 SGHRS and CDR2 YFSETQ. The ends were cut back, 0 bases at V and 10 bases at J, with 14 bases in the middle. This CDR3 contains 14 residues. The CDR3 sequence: CASSLGAGGEEQFF. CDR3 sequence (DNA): TGCGCCAGCAGCTTGGGGGCAGGGGGGGAGGAGCAGTTCTTC.

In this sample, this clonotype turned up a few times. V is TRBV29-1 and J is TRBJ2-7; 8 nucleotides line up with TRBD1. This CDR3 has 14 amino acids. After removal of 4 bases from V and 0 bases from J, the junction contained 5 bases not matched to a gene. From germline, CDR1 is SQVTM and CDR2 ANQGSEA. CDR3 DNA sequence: TGCAGCGTTGCAGGGGGCTTTCTCTCCTACGAGCAGTACTTC. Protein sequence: CSVAGGFLSYEQYF.

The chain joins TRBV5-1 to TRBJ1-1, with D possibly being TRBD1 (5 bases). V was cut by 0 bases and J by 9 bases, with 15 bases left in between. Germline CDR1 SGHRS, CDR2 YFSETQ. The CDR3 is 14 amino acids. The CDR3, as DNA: TGCGCCAGCAGCTTGGCCCCACAGGATCCAAAAGCTTTCTTT. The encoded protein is CASSLAPQDPKAFF.

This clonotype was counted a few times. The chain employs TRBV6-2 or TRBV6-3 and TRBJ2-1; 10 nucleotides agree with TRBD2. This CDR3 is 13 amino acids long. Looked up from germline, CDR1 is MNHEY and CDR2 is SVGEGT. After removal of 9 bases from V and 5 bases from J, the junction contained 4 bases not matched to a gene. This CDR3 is CASASGSHNEQFF. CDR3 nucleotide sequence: TGTGCCAGTGCTAGCGGGAGCCACAATGAGCAGTTCTTC.

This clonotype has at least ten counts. CDR3 DNA: TGTGCCAGCAGTTACGGCCTAGCGGTCTACGAGCAGTACTTC. Protein: CASSYGLAVYEQYF. This rearrangement joins TRBV6-5 to TRBJ2-7; 7 positions match TRBD2. Per the germline V gene, CDR1 is MNHEY and CDR2 is SVGAGI. The V gene end was trimmed by 2 bases and the J gene end by 3 bases; junction bases not matched to a gene: 4. This CDR3 is 14 amino acids long.

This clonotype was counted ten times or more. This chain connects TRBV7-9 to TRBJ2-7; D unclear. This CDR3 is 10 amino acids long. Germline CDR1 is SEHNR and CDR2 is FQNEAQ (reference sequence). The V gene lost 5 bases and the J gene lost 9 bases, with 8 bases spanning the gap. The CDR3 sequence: CASSRKVQYF. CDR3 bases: TGTGCCAGCAGCCGTAAGGTGCAGTACTTC.

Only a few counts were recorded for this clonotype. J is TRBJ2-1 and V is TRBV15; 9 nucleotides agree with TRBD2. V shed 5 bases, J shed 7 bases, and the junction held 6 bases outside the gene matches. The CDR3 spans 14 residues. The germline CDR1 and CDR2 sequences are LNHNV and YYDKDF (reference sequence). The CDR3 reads CATSRGGDSNEQFF. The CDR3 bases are TGTGCCACCAGCCGCGGGGGGGATTCGAATGAGCAGTTCTTC.

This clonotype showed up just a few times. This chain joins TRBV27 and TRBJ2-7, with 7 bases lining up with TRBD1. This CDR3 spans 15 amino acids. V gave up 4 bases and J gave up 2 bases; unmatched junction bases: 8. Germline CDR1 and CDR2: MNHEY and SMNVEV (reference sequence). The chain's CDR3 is CASSSKTGNTYEQYF. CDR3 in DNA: TGTGCCAGCAGTTCAAAGACAGGGAATACCTACGAGCAGTACTTC.

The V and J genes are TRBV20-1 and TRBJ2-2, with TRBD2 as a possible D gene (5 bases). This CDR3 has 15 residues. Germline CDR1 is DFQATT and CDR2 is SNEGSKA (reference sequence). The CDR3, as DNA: TGCAGCGCCAACCGCCCGGAGGTCGGGGCCGGGGAGCTGTTTTTT. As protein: CSANRPEVGAGELFF.

CDR3 sequence: CASSYPRGANQPQHF. The CDR3 coding sequence is TGTGCCAGCAGTTACCCCAGGGGGGCCAATCAGCCCCAGCATTTT. The chain recombines TRBV6-5 with TRBJ1-5; TRBD1 matches 7 bases. The V gene end was trimmed by 2 bases and the J gene end by 3 bases; junction bases not matched to a gene: 4. Germline V gene lookup returns CDR1 MNHEY and CDR2 SVGAGI. The CDR3 covers 15 residues.

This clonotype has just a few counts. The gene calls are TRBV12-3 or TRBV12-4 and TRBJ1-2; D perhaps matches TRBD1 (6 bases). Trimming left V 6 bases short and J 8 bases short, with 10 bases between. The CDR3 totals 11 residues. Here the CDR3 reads CASSGGRGYTF. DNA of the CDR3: TGTGCCAGCAGCGGGGGGCGAGGCTACACCTTC.

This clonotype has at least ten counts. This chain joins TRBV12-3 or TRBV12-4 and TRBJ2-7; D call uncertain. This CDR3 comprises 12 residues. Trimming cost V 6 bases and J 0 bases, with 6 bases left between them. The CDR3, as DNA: TGTGCCAGCAGACAGAGCTCCTACGAGCAGTACTTC. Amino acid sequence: CASRQSSYEQYF.

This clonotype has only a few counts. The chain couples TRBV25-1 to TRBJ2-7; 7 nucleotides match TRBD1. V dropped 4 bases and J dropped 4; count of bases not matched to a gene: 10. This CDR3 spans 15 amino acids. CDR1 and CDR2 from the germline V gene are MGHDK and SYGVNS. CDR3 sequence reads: CASSVWGQGVYEQYF. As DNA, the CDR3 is TGTGCCAGCAGTGTCTGGGGGCAGGGGGTTTACGAGCAGTACTTC.

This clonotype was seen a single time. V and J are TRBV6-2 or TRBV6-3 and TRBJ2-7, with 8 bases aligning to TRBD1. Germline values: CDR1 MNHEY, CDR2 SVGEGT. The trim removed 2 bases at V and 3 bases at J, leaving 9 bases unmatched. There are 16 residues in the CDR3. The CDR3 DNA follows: TGTGCCAGCAGTTACCTCCAGGACAGGGAGAGCTACGAGCAGTACTTC. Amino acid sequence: CASSYLQDRESYEQYF.

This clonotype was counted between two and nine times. The CDR3 loop reads CSVEWDLNINEQFF. The CDR3 nucleotides are TGCAGCGTCGAATGGGACTTAAATATAAATGAGCAGTTCTTC. The rearrangement links TRBV29-1 to TRBJ2-1; weak D call: TRBD2 (6 bases). The CDR3 spans 14 residues. In germline, CDR1 is SQVTM, CDR2 ANQGSEA. Trimming pared 6 bases from V and 7 bases from J, leaving 19 bases between.

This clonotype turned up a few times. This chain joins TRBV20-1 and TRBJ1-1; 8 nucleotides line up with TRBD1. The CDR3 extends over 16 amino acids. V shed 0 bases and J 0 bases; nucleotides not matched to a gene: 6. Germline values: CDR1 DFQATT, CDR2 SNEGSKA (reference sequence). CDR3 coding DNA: TGCAGTGCTAGAGATCTCAGACAGGGGATGAACACTGAAGCTTTCTTT. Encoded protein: CSARDLRQGMNTEAFF.

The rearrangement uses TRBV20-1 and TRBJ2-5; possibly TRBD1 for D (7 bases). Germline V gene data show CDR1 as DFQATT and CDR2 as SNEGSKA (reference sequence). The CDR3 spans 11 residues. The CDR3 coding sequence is TGCGGGGGGACAGTCCAAGAGACCCAGTACTTC. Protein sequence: CGGTVQETQYF.

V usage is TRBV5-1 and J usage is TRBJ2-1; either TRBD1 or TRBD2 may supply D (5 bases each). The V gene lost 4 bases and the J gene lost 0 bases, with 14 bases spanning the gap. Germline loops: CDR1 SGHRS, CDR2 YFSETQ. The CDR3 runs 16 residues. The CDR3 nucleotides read TGCGCCAGCAGCGCCGGGACCGACAGCTCCTACAATGAGCAGTTCTTC. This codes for CASSAGTDSSYNEQFF. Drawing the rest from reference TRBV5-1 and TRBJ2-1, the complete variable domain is KAGVTQTPRYLIKTRGQQVTLSCSPISGHRSVSWYQQTPGQGLQFLFEYFSETQRNKGNFPGRFSGRQFSNSRSEMNVSTLELGDSALYLCASSAGTDSSYNEQFFGPGTRLTVL.

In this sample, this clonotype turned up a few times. The CDR3 sequence is CASSSPRGFYGYTF. CDR3 bases: TGTGCCAGCAGCTCCCCCCGAGGGTTCTATGGCTACACCTTC. The chain links TRBV6-1 to TRBJ1-2; D unclear. CDR1 is MNHNS, CDR2 SASEGT, per germline. This CDR3 spans 14 amino acids. V was clipped by 6 bases and J by 4 bases, with 15 bases between them.

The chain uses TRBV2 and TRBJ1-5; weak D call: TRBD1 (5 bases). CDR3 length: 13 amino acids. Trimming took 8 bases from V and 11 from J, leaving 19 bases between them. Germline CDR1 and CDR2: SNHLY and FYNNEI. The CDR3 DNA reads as TGTGCCAGCGGAGAGCAGGGCTCGTGGTCCCAGCATTTT. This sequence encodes CASGEQGSWSQHF. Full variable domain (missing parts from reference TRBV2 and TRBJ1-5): EPEVTQTPSHQVTQMGQEVILRCVPISNHLYFYWYRQILGQKVEFLVSFYNNEISEKSEIFDDQFSVERPDGSNFTLKIRSTKLEDSAMYFCASGEQGSWSQHFGDGTRLSIL.

In DNA form, the CDR3 reads TGCGCCAGCAGCTTTCTAGCGGTAACTAGCACAGATACGCAGTATTTT. It codes for CASSFLAVTSTDTQYF. The chain recombines TRBV5-1 with TRBJ2-3; 7 bases are shared with TRBD2. The trim removed 2 bases at V and 0 bases at J, leaving 6 bases unmatched. Germline CDR1 and CDR2: SGHRS and YFSETQ. The CDR3 sequence is 16 residues long.

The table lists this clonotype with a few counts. CDR3 region: CSVTKTAGMYGYTF. Written as DNA, the CDR3 is TGCAGCGTTACTAAAACGGCAGGGATGTATGGCTACACCTTC. V gene TRBV29-1 combines with J gene TRBJ1-2; a possible D gene is TRBD1 (5 bases). CDR3 size: 14 residues. Germline CDR1 and CDR2: SQVTM and ANQGSEA. V dropped 5 bases and J dropped 5 bases, with 18 bases sitting between them.

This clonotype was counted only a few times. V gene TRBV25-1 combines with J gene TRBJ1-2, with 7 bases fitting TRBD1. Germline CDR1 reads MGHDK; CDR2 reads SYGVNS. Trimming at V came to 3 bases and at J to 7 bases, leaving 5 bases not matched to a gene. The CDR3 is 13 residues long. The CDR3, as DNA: TGTGCCAGCAGTGATCGACAGGGTTCTGGCTACACCTTC. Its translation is CASSDRQGSGYTF.

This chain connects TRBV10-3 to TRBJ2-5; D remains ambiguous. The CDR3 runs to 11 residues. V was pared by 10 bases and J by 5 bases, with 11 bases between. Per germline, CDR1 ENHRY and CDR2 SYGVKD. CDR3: CATLGMETQYF. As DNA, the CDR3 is TGTGCCACCCTGGGAATGGAGACCCAGTACTTC.

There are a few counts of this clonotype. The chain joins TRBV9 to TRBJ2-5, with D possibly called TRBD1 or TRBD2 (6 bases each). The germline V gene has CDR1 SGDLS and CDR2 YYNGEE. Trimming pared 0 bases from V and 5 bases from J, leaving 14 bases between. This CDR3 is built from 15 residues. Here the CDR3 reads CASSVGFGGSETQYF. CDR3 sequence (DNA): TGTGCCAGCAGCGTAGGTTTCGGGGGCTCCGAGACCCAGTACTTC.